These T cell receptor beta chains were read from a single sample in a study of blood T cell repertoires in COVID-19. This table comes from immunoSEQ multiplex PCR, and its TCRdb copy is limited to in-frame clones, with some not included. The sample lists about 140,000 clones, roughly 76% occurring once. Sequencing was done on a sample of peripheral blood. These TCRs come from a woman aged 45-65 years with active or convalescent COVID-19. The CDR3 runs from the conserved cysteine through the conserved F or W. A D gene is named only where the DNA matches it firmly. Part of the rows lack a size; the others show once, few, many or a class for expanded clones.

clone size,V gene,CDR3 length,D gene,J gene,CDR3 DNA,CDR3 protein
.,TRBV12-3/TRBV12-4,12,TRBD1,TRBJ2-7,TGTGCCAGCAGCCCTGACAGGGGCGAGCAGTACTTC,CASSPDRGEQYF
once,TRBV6-1,16,.,TRBJ1-2,TGTGCCAGCAGTGAAATCTCAGGGAGGGCAGACTATGGCTACACCTTC,CASSEISGRADYGYTF
.,TRBV7-9,18,TRBD2,TRBJ2-2,TGTGCCAGCAGCTTAGTGGCTAGCGGGAGGATCAACACCGGGGAGCTGTTTTTT,CASSLVASGRINTGELFF
few,TRBV11-2,12,.,TRBJ2-7,TGTGCCAGCAGCTTCGACGGGAGTAGGCAGTACTTC,CASSFDGSRQYF
.,TRBV4-2,16,.,TRBJ2-3,TGTGCCAGCAGGCTCCAACCCCGGCAGGTCACAGATACGCAGTATTTT,CASRLQPRQVTDTQYF
.,TRBV3-1/TRBV3-2,14,.,TRBJ1-1,TGTGCCAGCAGCCAACAAGGGGGGAACACTGAAGCTTTCTTT,CASSQQGGNTEAFF
.,TRBV6-6,15,TRBD2,TRBJ2-1,TGTGCCAGCAGTTCTAGCGGGAGAAAATACAATGAGCAGTTCTTC,CASSSSGRKYNEQFF
.,TRBV4-3,17,.,TRBJ1-3,TGCGCCAGCAGCCAAGAGGTACAGGGTGTGGGTGGAAACACCATATATTTT,CASSQEVQGVGGNTIYF
.,TRBV4-3,14,.,TRBJ1-1,TGCGCCAGCAGCCAAAGACAGAAGAACACTGAAGCTTTCTTT,CASSQRQKNTEAFF
.,TRBV12-5,15,.,TRBJ1-1,TGTGCTAGTGGTTCGCCGGGGGAGGTGAGGACTGAAGCTTTCTTT,CASGSPGEVRTEAFF
.,TRBV5-6,14,TRBD1,TRBJ1-2,TGTGCCAGCAGCGTTACAGGGGGCAACTATGGCTACACCTTC,CASSVTGGNYGYTF
.,TRBV6-2/TRBV6-3,16,.,TRBJ1-1,TGTGCCAGCAGTTACACCGTCACAGTAATGAACACTGAAGCTTTCTTT,CASSYTVTVMNTEAFF
.,TRBV28,16,.,TRBJ2-3,TGTGCCAGCAGTTTACAGGGCACCTCTAGCACAGATACGCAGTATTTT,CASSLQGTSSTDTQYF
few,TRBV7-9,13,TRBD2,TRBJ2-1,TGTGCCAGCACCACTGGGAGGGAGGGTGAGCAGTTCTTC,CASTTGREGEQFF
few,TRBV19,14,TRBD1,TRBJ1-1,TGTGCCAGTAGTATCGAAAAGACAGGGGGCAAGGCTTTCTTT,CASSIEKTGGKAFF
.,TRBV5-6,14,TRBD1,TRBJ1-2,TGTGCCAGCAGCTCTAGGACAGGGGTCTATGGCTACACCTTC,CASSSRTGVYGYTF
.,TRBV4-2,16,.,TRBJ1-4,TGTGCCAGCAGCCAAGGGACAGCAGCAACTAATGAAAAACTGTTTTTT,CASSQGTAATNEKLFF
.,TRBV2,15,TRBD1,TRBJ1-6,TGTGCCAGCATCAGGGACAGCGTTTATAATTCACCCCTCCACTTT,CASIRDSVYNSPLHF
few,TRBV5-1,15,.,TRBJ2-5,TGCGCCAGCAGCGCCCCACAGGACCTACAAGAGACCCAGTACTTC,CASSAPQDLQETQYF
.,TRBV4-3,13,.,TRBJ1-2,TGCGCCAGCAGCCAAACGGAAGGGGGTGGCTACACCTTC,CASSQTEGGGYTF
many,TRBV25-1,17,.,TRBJ2-1,TGTGCCAGCAGTGAAGTCCCGGGGAGTCGTGCCTACAATGAGCAGTTCTTC,CASSEVPGSRAYNEQFF
.,TRBV18,12,.,TRBJ2-1,TGTGCCAGCTCACCACGGGGGGGCGAGCAGTTCTTC,CASSPRGGEQFF
.,TRBV7-9,14,.,TRBJ1-5,TGTGCCAGCAGCTTGCGAGGAAGCAATCAGCCCCAGCATTTT,CASSLRGSNQPQHF
.,TRBV5-6,13,.,TRBJ2-5,TGTGCCAGCAGCGGGGGGATCCAAGAGACCCAGTACTTC,CASSGGIQETQYF
.,TRBV29-1,13,TRBD1,TRBJ1-1,TGCAGCGTTGCCCAGGGGGCTTGGGCTGAAGCTTTCTTT,CSVAQGAWAEAFF
few,TRBV30,11,TRBD1,TRBJ2-7,TGTGCCTGGGGGACAGGGAGGGAGCAGTACTTC,CAWGTGREQYF
.,TRBV7-2,15,.,TRBJ1-3,TGTGCCAGCAGCTCTCGTTCACTCTCTGGAAACACCATATATTTT,CASSSRSLSGNTIYF
.,TRBV7-2,14,TRBD2,TRBJ2-3,TGTGCCAGCAGCCGTAGCGGGAGAGGAGATACGCAGTATTTT,CASSRSGRGDTQYF
.,TRBV10-1,15,TRBD1,TRBJ2-7,TGCGCCAGCAGGAACGCGACAGGGGGCGCCCACGAGCAGTACTTC,CASRNATGGAHEQYF
.,TRBV7-2,19,TRBD2,TRBJ2-1,TGTGCCAGCAGCTTTACCTCAACGGCCGCGGGGGGCGGATACAATGAGCAGTTCTTC,CASSFTSTAAGGGYNEQFF
.,TRBV30,13,TRBD1,TRBJ2-1,TGTGCCTGGAGTCCAGACAGGGTAGGGGAGCAGTTCTTC,CAWSPDRVGEQFF
.,TRBV27,16,.,TRBJ1-6,TGTGCCAGCAGTTTAACTGGACAGTCAGGGAATTCACCCCTCCACTTT,CASSLTGQSGNSPLHF
.,TRBV28,13,TRBD1,TRBJ1-1,TGTGCCAGCAGTTTGGGACGGACAGGGGGCGGAGGGTTT,CASSLGRTGGGGF
.,TRBV6-5,14,.,TRBJ2-2,TGTGCCAGCACTCGCCAGGGGTACACCGGGGAGCTGTTTTTT,CASTRQGYTGELFF
few,TRBV7-9,15,.,TRBJ1-1,TGTGCCAGCAGCACCCAAGGGGCCCAGAACACTGAAGCTTTCTTT,CASSTQGAQNTEAFF
few,TRBV12-3/TRBV12-4,13,.,TRBJ1-1,TGTGCCAGCAGTTTGTCCCTTAACACTGAAGCTTTCTTT,CASSLSLNTEAFF
.,TRBV6-4,13,.,TRBJ2-7,TGTGCCAACCCTAGTCCACGAGCTGACGAGCAGTACTTC,CANPSPRADEQYF
few,TRBV30,18,TRBD2,TRBJ2-1,TGTGCCTGGAGTCCGTGGGCTACGGGGGCGGGAGGGCCGCTTGAGCAGTTCTTC,CAWSPWATGAGGPLEQFF